A selection of T cell receptor beta chains follows, all from one sample in a study of metastatic and nonmetastatic thyroid tumors. TCRdb reassembled clones from the PCR reads with MiXCR. Altogether approximately 30,000 clones are present, about a sixth being singletons, with the ten largest covering around 3.3%. Sequencing was done on a sample of blood. These receptors all stem from a female donor with papillary thyroid cancer or a benign thyroid nodule (not recorded which). Some clones in this sample may be carry-over from other donors' samples. Each CDR3 is given without its conserved first and last residue. Rows may omit the clone size; those that give it use once, few, many or a size class.

>TRBV10-1|TRBJ2-7|many
ASTTGRDEQY
>TRBV28|TRBJ2-7|many
ASTGTPINYEQY
>TRBV5-1|TRBJ1-2|.
ASRVKGNYGYT
>TRBV5-6|TRBJ2-7|many
ASSVGRSYEQY
>TRBV2|TRBJ1-5|many
ASSNSWADQPQH
>TRBV6-2/TRBV6-3|TRBJ1-5|many
ASSYSGTGGSRNQPQH
>TRBV5-1|TRBJ2-3|.
ASSLEDRDTDTQY
>TRBV6-1|TRBJ1-5|many
ASTLFRDRINQPQH
>TRBV28|TRBJ2-7|medium-sized
ASSLRPRTERGTYEQY
>TRBV20-1|TRBJ1-4|.
SARVQTNEKLF
>TRBV20-1|TRBJ2-3|.
SALGVTGSSTDTQY
>TRBV20-1|TRBJ1-2|many
SASDRTNYGYT
>TRBV30|TRBJ2-6|many
AWTSDRLSSGANVLT
>TRBV11-2|TRBJ2-1|.
ASRWVRNEQF
>TRBV10-1|TRBJ2-3|few
ASSDYLAGVADTQY
>TRBV12-3/TRBV12-4|TRBJ2-1|few
ASSLEGLSSIEQF
>TRBV3-2|TRBJ2-1|many
ASSRTVRSSYNEQF
>TRBV6-1|TRBJ1-1|many
AGYRAENTEAF
>TRBV6-1|TRBJ2-1|many
ARDPSYNEQF
>TRBV6-1|TRBJ2-3|few
ASSEGGDTDTQY
>TRBV28|TRBJ2-2|medium-sized
ALRRGGETGELF
>TRBV7-8|TRBJ2-5|many
ASSQGTAQY
>TRBV5-4|TRBJ2-7|many
ASSPGLGSYEQY
>TRBV6-2/TRBV6-3|TRBJ2-1|many
ASRMTAGSSYNEQF
>TRBV6-1|TRBJ2-7|few
ASISTGGLWSEQY
>TRBV20-1|TRBJ2-7|many
SAREQREGLYEQY
>TRBV5-1|TRBJ2-1|many
ASSGGTSGNNEQF
>TRBV20-1|TRBJ2-3|.
SARSGSDTQY
>TRBV2|TRBJ2-6|.
ASRQGSASSGANVLT
>TRBV12-3/TRBV12-4|TRBJ1-2|many
ASSYGSLRGYGYT
>TRBV11-2|TRBJ2-3|.
ASSLTWASTKDTQY
>TRBV29-1|TRBJ2-7|many
SVARGDEQY
>TRBV6-1|TRBJ2-7|.
ASNTPQSYYKQY
>TRBV6-4|TRBJ1-4|few
ASSDRQWARGEKLF
>TRBV9|TRBJ2-7|.
ASSVVAVSYEHY
>TRBV10-3|TRBJ2-1|few
AIRGQGQSYNEQF
>TRBV5-6|TRBJ2-1|many
ASSFISSDRRGNEQF
>TRBV6-5|TRBJ1-2|few
ASSYSGVDGYT
>TRBV5-6|TRBJ1-4|many
ASSDLATNEKLF
>TRBV7-8|TRBJ2-7|many
ASSLVERGIGEQY
>TRBV13|TRBJ2-3|many
ASSLGLAEDTQY
>TRBV7-2|TRBJ1-1|.
ASSSYRGRTEAF
>TRBV6-4|TRBJ2-5|many
AKSTVTREGPETQY
>TRBV28|TRBJ2-3|many
ASSFPTSGSTDTQY
>TRBV7-2|TRBJ2-1|.
ASSYRMAGSSGSYNEQF
>TRBV7-2|TRBJ2-7|many
ASSWGQNYEQY
>TRBV6-1|TRBJ2-1|many
ASSLRGRQF
>TRBV5-5|TRBJ2-7|many
ASSSESGTYEQY